One sample yielded the 5 T cell receptor beta chains listed below, sequenced in a study of blood T cells in healthy people across ages (dated by TCRdb to 2015 to 2017). Libraries were made using 5' RACE. Sequencing took place on an Illumina HiSeq 2500. A second roughly 6 to 12 cycle PCR used a sample-barcoded 5' primer and a J-beta primer mix. TCRdb passed the public sequencing reads through fastp at Q25 and MiXCR, retaining productive beta sequences. Here each entry gathers all rows of one CDR3 protein and keeps the most common genes and DNA. The sample table lists roughly 1.4 million distinct CDR3 sequences, 55% to 75% of them with a count of one. 6.5% to 8.5% of the sample is held by the ten biggest clonotypes. The sample consisted of blood. The receptors here all came from a man aged 18 to 29 in good health.

A few counts support this clonotype. A much larger clone differs from this one at a single base, so this may be a read error. J is TRBJ2-7 and V is TRBV7-9; TRBD2 is a possible D gene (6 bases). This CDR3 spans 12 amino acids. V lost 3 bases, J lost 5 bases, and 8 bases lay in between. The germline gives CDR1 SEHNR, CDR2 FQNEAQ (reference sequence). CDR3 in amino acids: CASSFTGDEQYF. The CDR3 nucleotides are TGTGCCAGCAGCTTTACGGGGGACGAGCAGTACTTC.

The chain recombines TRBV11-2 with TRBJ2-7; 10 nucleotides match TRBD2. CDR3 length: 15 amino acids. CDR1 and CDR2 (germline): SGHAT, FQNNGV. V trimming: 6 bases; J trimming: 3 bases; junction bases outside the gene matches: 8. CDR3 nucleotides: TGTGCCAGCAGTCGTCTAGCGGGGGACCACTACGAGCAGTACTTC. Translated, it gives CASSRLAGDHYEQYF. Full variable domain (remainder filled in from reference TRBV11-2 and TRBJ2-7): EAGVAQSPRYKIIEKRQSVAFWCNPISGHATLYWYQQILGQGPKLLIQFQNNGVVDDSQLPKDRFSAERLKGVDSTLKIQPAKLEDSAVYLCASSRLAGDHYEQYFGPGTRLTVT.

The chain is built from TRBV29-1 and TRBJ2-2, with a tentative D call TRBD2 (5 bases). The germline gives CDR1 SQVTM, CDR2 ANQGSEA. This CDR3 is 11 amino acids long. V was shortened by 3 bases and J by 6 bases, with 5 bases between the two germline ends. The CDR3 DNA follows: TGCAGCGTTGACGGGGCCGGGGAGCTGTTTTTT. Protein product: CSVDGAGELFF.

On this clonotype: A much larger clone differs from this one at a single base, so this may be a read error. The rearrangement links TRBV27 to TRBJ1-2, with D tentatively TRBD1 (6 bases). Looked up from germline, CDR1 is MNHEY and CDR2 is SMNVEV (reference sequence). There are 15 residues in the CDR3. Here the CDR3 DNA reads TGTGCCAGCAGTCCTCAGGGGCGGTCTAACTGTGGCTACACCTTC. Its translation: CASSPQGRSNCGYTF.

The CDR3 DNA reads as TGTGCCAGCAGCGTAGGGGACAGATTGTCCCTCCACTTT. This codes for CASSVGDRLSLHF. This chain uses TRBV9 with TRBJ1-6, with 7 bases fitting TRBD1. Looked up from germline, CDR1 is SGDLS and CDR2 is YYNGEE. The CDR3 loop spans 13 amino acids. J lost 14 bases, V lost 0 bases, and 5 bases had no gene match.